One and the same sample provided the 24 T cell receptor beta chains below, sequenced in a study of blood T cell repertoires in COVID-19. Assay: immunoSEQ multiplex PCR; the TCRdb copy retains only in-frame clones and omits some. The sample carries 160,000 or so clones, 85% recorded once. The material sequenced was peripheral blood. Receptors were obtained from a man aged 35 to 55 with acute or convalescent COVID-19.

The V call is TRBV9, the J call TRBJ2-3; 12 bases line up with TRBD1. Germline trimming cut 4 bases from V and 5 bases from J; bases unmatched to any gene: 5. The CDR3 loop spans 15 amino acids. Germline V gene sequence: CDR1 SGDLS, CDR2 YYNGEE. Here the CDR3 DNA reads TGTGCCAGCAGCCCGGGACAGGGGGCGGAAGATACGCAGTATTTT. Encoded protein: CASSPGQGAEDTQYF.

V usage is TRBV12-3 or TRBV12-4 and J usage is TRBJ1-1; no definite D call. This CDR3 has 13 residues. Trimming shortened V by 2 bases and J by 4 bases, and 8 bases separated the two germline ends. The CDR3 sequence: CASSLSASTEAFF. The CDR3 bases are TGTGCCAGCAGTTTAAGTGCGAGCACTGAAGCTTTCTTT.

The rearrangement joins TRBV7-2 to TRBJ1-6, with D possibly TRBD1 on 6 matching bases. Germline CDR1 is SGHTA and CDR2 is FQGNSA. The CDR3 is made up of 16 amino acids. V was pared by 7 bases and J by 5 bases, with 18 bases between. The CDR3 is CASTQGWGYDNSPLHF. The CDR3 nucleotides are TGTGCCAGCACCCAGGGGTGGGGGTATGATAATTCACCCCTCCACTTT.

This clone turned up a few times. The CDR3 spells CASSPGSYNTGELFF. Written as DNA, the CDR3 is TGTGCCAGCTCACCGGGCAGCTACAACACCGGGGAGCTGTTTTTT. The chain uses TRBV18 and TRBJ2-2, with D hard to call. Looked up from germline, CDR1 is KGHSH and CDR2 is LQKENI. The CDR3 loop spans 15 amino acids. Trimming removed 3 bases from V and 2 bases from J, with 10 bases in between.

The CDR3 DNA sequence: TGTGCTAGTGGTTTGCTCCCTTCAGAGACCCAGTACTTC. Amino acids: CASGLLPSETQYF. This chain connects TRBV12-5 to TRBJ2-5; D is uncertain. The V gene's germline CDR1 is LGHNT and CDR2 FRNRAP. Trimming pared 2 bases from V and 4 bases from J, leaving 8 bases between. The CDR3 sequence is 13 residues long.

The J gene is TRBJ1-1, the V gene TRBV2; maybe TRBD1 (5 bases). V shed 8 bases and J shed 5 bases, with 9 bases lying between them. Germline V gene data show CDR1 as SNHLY and CDR2 as FYNNEI. The CDR3 spans 11 residues. The CDR3 nucleotides are TGTGCCAGCCTACAGGATACTGAAGCTTTCTTT. Translated, it gives CASLQDTEAFF.

This chain joins TRBV19 and TRBJ2-2; 8 bases align to TRBD2. The CDR3 consists of 17 residues. Germline CDR1 LNHDA, CDR2 SQIVND (reference sequence). Unmatched junction bases numbered 9, after V lost 2 bases and J lost 4 bases. CDR3 sequence: CASSIIGGGPRTGELFF. As DNA, the CDR3 is TGTGCCAGTAGTATAATCGGCGGGGGGCCACGCACCGGGGAGCTGTTTTTT.

About this clone itself: Other DNA sequences within the sample encode an identical CDR3. DNA of the CDR3: TGTGCCAGCTCACCAGGGGACAGGGGAGGGGGCAATCAGCCCCAGCATTTT. This sequence encodes CASSPGDRGGGNQPQHF. This chain uses TRBV18 with TRBJ1-5; 10 nucleotides align to TRBD1. Per germline, CDR1 KGHSH and CDR2 LQKENI. Trimming at V came to 2 bases and at J to 2 bases, leaving 6 bases not matched to a gene. CDR3 length: 17 residues.

The rearrangement joins TRBV6-5 to TRBJ2-7, with 7 bases aligning to TRBD1. This CDR3 has 14 amino acids. The germline CDR1 and CDR2 sequences are MNHEY and SVGAGI. The V and J ends lost 2 bases and 4 bases, in that order; junction bases with no gene match: 5. The CDR3 reads CASSYIEGAYEQYF. The CDR3 nucleotides read TGTGCCAGCAGTTACATAGAGGGGGCTTACGAGCAGTACTTC.

The V and J genes are TRBV27 and TRBJ2-4, with D possibly being TRBD1 (7 bases). V gave up 2 bases and J gave up 0 bases, with 11 bases separating them. From germline, CDR1 is MNHEY and CDR2 SMNVEV (reference sequence). The CDR3 is 16 amino acids. CDR3 in DNA: TGTGCCAGCAGTTTAGGCAGGGGGGTAGCCAAAAACATTCAGTACTTC. It specifies CASSLGRGVAKNIQYF.

The chain recombines TRBV5-6 with TRBJ2-7; 8 bases align to TRBD1. This CDR3 is built from 13 residues. V was clipped by 4 bases and J by 2 bases; unmatched bases: 2. Germline loops: CDR1 SGHDT, CDR2 YYEEEE. The CDR3 DNA is TGTGCCAGCAGCCGGGACAGGACCTACGAGCAGTACTTC. Translation: CASSRDRTYEQYF.

The chain employs TRBV7-6 and TRBJ1-6; possible D gene TRBD1, 6 bases. V dropped 4 bases and J dropped 10 bases, with 14 bases sitting between them. This CDR3 has 14 residues. Germline CDR1 and CDR2: SGHVS and FNYEAQ. The CDR3 DNA is TGTGCCAGCAGCTCACAGGGAAAAGAGTCACCCCTCCACTTT. Translating gives CASSSQGKESPLHF. The variable domain in full, with the rest retrieved from reference TRBV7-6 and TRBJ1-6, is GAGVSQSPRYKVTKRGQDVALRCDPISGHVSLYWYRQALGQGPEFLTYFNYEAQQDKSGLPNDRFSAERPEGSISTLTIQRTEQRDSAMYRCASSSQGKESPLHFGNGTRLTVT.

Only one count was recorded for this clone. This sequence joins TRBV5-8 and TRBJ1-2; D is possibly TRBD1 (6 bases). CDR1 SGHTS and CDR2 YDEGEE come from the germline V gene. The CDR3 loop spans 15 amino acids. Trimming shortened V by 3 bases and J by 4 bases, and 16 bases separated the two germline ends. The CDR3 coding sequence is TGTGCCAGCAGCTCAAACAGGGTGAAGATCTATGGCTACACCTTC. It is translated as CASSSNRVKIYGYTF.

This clone was seen once. The V gene is TRBV3-1 (or the pseudogene TRBV3-2), the J gene TRBJ2-1, with 7 bases aligning to TRBD2. The V gene's germline CDR1 is LGHDT and CDR2 YNNKEL (reference sequence). The J segment lost 6 bases and the V segment lost 3 bases, leaving 5 bases of the junction unmatched. This CDR3 has 14 residues. DNA of the CDR3: TGTGCCAGCAGCCAGTCGGCTAGCGGCAATGAGCAGTTCTTC. This sequence encodes CASSQSASGNEQFF.

The CDR3 protein is CASSTPSGGTSGTQYF. In DNA form, the CDR3 reads TGTGCCAGTAGTACCCCCTCAGGGGGGACCTCCGGGACCCAGTACTTC. The chain uses TRBV19 and TRBJ2-5; perhaps TRBD1 as D (7 bases). Looked up from germline, CDR1 is LNHDA and CDR2 is SQIVND (reference sequence). CDR3 length: 16 amino acids. Trimming stripped 4 bases from V and 7 bases from J, with 22 bases between.

The chain couples TRBV7-8 to TRBJ2-3, with D maybe TRBD2 (5 bases). The germline V gene encodes CDR1 SGHVS and CDR2 FQNEAQ. The CDR3 runs to 16 residues. Trimming shortened V by 0 bases and J by 2 bases, and 12 bases separated the two germline ends. The CDR3 coding sequence is TGTGCCAGCAGCTTAGCAGGACTCAGAACCACAGATACGCAGTATTTT. It yields the protein CASSLAGLRTTDTQYF.

This chain links TRBV5-5 with TRBJ2-1; D gene uncertain. Trimming pared 0 bases from V and 4 bases from J, leaving 14 bases between. Germline CDR1 reads SGHKS; CDR2 reads YYEKEE (reference sequence). The CDR3 is 16 amino acids. The CDR3 here is CASSLGPAVAYNEQFF. The CDR3 DNA reads as TGTGCCAGCAGCTTGGGTCCTGCTGTCGCGTACAATGAGCAGTTCTTC.

This rearrangement joins TRBV24-1 to TRBJ1-2; 8 bases match TRBD1. Per the germline V gene, CDR1 is KGHDR and CDR2 is SFDVKD. The ends lost 3 bases at V and 3 bases at J; junction bases unmatched: 8. The CDR3 is made up of 16 amino acids. The CDR3 loop reads CATSDGQGTLHYGYTF. Here the CDR3 DNA reads TGTGCCACCAGTGATGGACAGGGCACCCTTCACTATGGCTACACCTTC.

V usage is TRBV5-4 and J usage is TRBJ2-1; the match to TRBD1 covers 8 bases. The V gene's germline CDR1 is SGHNT and CDR2 YYREEE (reference sequence). The CDR3 spans 17 residues. Trimming at V came to 2 bases and at J to 4 bases, leaving 11 bases not matched to a gene. CDR3 DNA: TGTGCCAGCAGCTTCGGGTATAGGACAGGGATTTACAATGAGCAGTTCTTC. Protein: CASSFGYRTGIYNEQFF.

The gene calls are TRBV25-1 and TRBJ2-5; 8 nucleotides match TRBD1. The germline CDR1 and CDR2 sequences are MGHDK and SYGVNS. V shed 4 bases and J 5 bases; nucleotides not matched to a gene: 6. This CDR3 has 14 amino acids. The CDR3 bases are TGTGCCAGCAGTGGGTCAGGGGGCTTGGAGACCCAGTACTTC. Protein product: CASSGSGGLETQYF.

Of note for this clone: In the same sample, other DNA sequences code for this CDR3. The J gene is TRBJ1-6, the V gene TRBV6-5; weak D call: TRBD1 (5 bases). V was cut by 0 bases and J by 7 bases, with 10 bases left in between. CDR1 is MNHEY, CDR2 SVGAGI, per germline. This CDR3 is 15 amino acids long. This CDR3 is CASSYSGGGNSPLHF. CDR3 nucleotide sequence: TGTGCCAGCAGTTACTCCGGGGGAGGGAATTCACCCCTCCACTTT.

The V and J genes are TRBV2 and TRBJ1-3, with D maybe TRBD1 (6 bases). The CDR3 is 15 residues long. With 2 bases removed from V and 2 bases from J, the gap between germline ends came to 10 bases. Germline V gene data show CDR1 as SNHLY and CDR2 as FYNNEI. CDR3 sequence: CASSESGGPGNTIYF. DNA of the CDR3: TGTGCCAGCAGTGAATCCGGGGGGCCTGGAAACACCATATATTTT.

This sequence joins TRBV10-2 and TRBJ2-7, with D possibly being TRBD2 (7 bases). The CDR3 length is 13 residues. V lost 8 bases to trimming and J lost 3 bases, with 14 bases between them. Looked up from germline, CDR1 is WSHSY and CDR2 is SAAADI. Here the CDR3 DNA reads TGCGCCAGCGGTGGCGGGGGCTACTACGAGCAGTACTTC. It yields the protein CASGGGGYYEQYF.

This clone was detected only once. J is TRBJ1-1 and V is TRBV5-1; TRBD1 aligns across 8 bases. In germline, CDR1 is SGHRS, CDR2 YFSETQ. V was pared by 4 bases and J by 4 bases, with 6 bases of the junction left unmatched. This CDR3 is built from 14 residues. The CDR3 bases are TGCGCCAGCAGCAGGAGACAGGGGTTCACTGAAGCTTTCTTT. It encodes CASSRRQGFTEAFF.